The clone carrying this T cell receptor (beta chain) was counted between two and nine times. These data originate in a study of T cells after yellow fever vaccination. The wider study: Fractions with few cells were prepared using SMART-Seq v4 Ultra Low Input.

Germline loops: CDR1 MNHEY, CDR2 SVGAGI. With V trimmed by 2 bases and J by 5 bases, 10 bases remained unmatched. This CDR3 region has 19 residues. TCRdb processed the 5' RACE reads anew with MiXCR; each CDR3 protein has one entry. This sample has approximately 550,000 distinct CDR3 sequences, with less than 20% found just once. This material consisted of PBMCs, taken 15 days after the yellow fever booster vaccination. The chain uses TRBV6-5 and TRBJ2-2; TRBD2 agrees at 14 bases. The sequence was obtained from a man in his thirties or forties who received the YFV17D yellow fever vaccine. The CDR3 region is CASSYERLAGGPWTGELFF. CDR3 DNA sequence: TGTGCCAGCAGTTACGAAAGACTAGCGGGAGGGCCTTGGACCGGGGAGCTGTTTTTT.